This T cell receptor beta chain was identified in a study of OX40 agonist ivuxolimab in advanced cancers. Study details: Six ivuxolimab dose levels, 0.01 to 10 mg/kg, were given intravenously every 2 weeks.

Generated by immunoSEQ multiplex PCR, the TCRdb table keeps only in-frame clones and is missing some. The repertoire includes fewer than 95,000 clones, approximately 90% of them detected once, and around 0.44% sits in the top ten. Germline V gives CDR1 LNHNV, CDR2 YYDKDF (reference sequence). Trimming cost V 1 base and J 3 bases; bases outside gene matches: 9. CDR3 size: 18 residues. This chain connects TRBV15 to TRBJ2-2, with 9 bases identical to TRBD2. The receptor was isolated from an adult with an advanced solid tumor such as melanoma, head and neck, liver or kidney cancer. The specimen was CD4+ or CD8+ T cells sorted from blood, collected in a trial of the OX40 agonist ivuxolimab. The CDR3 DNA reads as TGTGCCACCAGCAGAGCCCCGCTGACTAGCGGAGACACCGGGGAGCTGTTTTTT. Residues: CATSRAPLTSGDTGELFF.